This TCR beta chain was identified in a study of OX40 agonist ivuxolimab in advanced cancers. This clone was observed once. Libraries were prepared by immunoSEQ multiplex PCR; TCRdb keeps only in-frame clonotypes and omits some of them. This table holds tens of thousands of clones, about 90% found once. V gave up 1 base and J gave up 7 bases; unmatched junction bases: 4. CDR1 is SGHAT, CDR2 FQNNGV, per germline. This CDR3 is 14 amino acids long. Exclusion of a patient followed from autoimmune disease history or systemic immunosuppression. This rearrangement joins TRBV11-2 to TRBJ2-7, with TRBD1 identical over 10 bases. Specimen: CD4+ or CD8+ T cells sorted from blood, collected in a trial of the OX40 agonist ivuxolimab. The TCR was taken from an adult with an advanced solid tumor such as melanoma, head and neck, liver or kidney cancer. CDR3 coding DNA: TGTGCCAGCAGCTTAGGACAGGGGGCTTATGAGCAGTACTTC. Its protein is CASSLGQGAYEQYF.